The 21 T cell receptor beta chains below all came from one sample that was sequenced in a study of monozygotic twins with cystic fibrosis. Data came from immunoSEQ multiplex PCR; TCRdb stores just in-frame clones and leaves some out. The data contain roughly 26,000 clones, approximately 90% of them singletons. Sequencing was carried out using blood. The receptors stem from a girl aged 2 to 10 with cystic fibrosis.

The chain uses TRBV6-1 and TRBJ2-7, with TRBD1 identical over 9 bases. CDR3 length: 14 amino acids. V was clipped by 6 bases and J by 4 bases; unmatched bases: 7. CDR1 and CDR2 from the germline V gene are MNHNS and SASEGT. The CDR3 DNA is TGTGCCAGCAGCTCGAAGACAGGGGGATACGAGCAGTACTTC. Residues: CASSSKTGGYEQYF.

DNA for the CDR3: TGTGCTAGTGCCTCAGGCCTTAGCGCCTACGAGCAGTACTTC. The encoded protein is CASASGLSAYEQYF. The rearrangement joins TRBV12-5 to TRBJ2-7; D possibly corresponds to TRBD2 (5 bases). The V end was cut by 7 bases, the J end by 2 bases, with 15 bases between. This CDR3 spans 14 amino acids. Germline V CDR1 and CDR2: LGHNT, FRNRAP. Combining the CDR3 with reference TRBV12-5 and TRBJ2-7 gives the whole variable domain DARVTQTPRHKVTEMGQEVTMRCQPILGHNTVFWYRQTMMQGLELLAYFRNRAPLDDSGMPKDRFSAEMPDATLATLKIQPSEPRDSAVYFCASASGLSAYEQYFGPGTRLTVT.

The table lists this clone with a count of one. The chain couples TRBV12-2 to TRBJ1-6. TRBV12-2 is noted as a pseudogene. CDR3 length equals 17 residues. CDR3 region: CASRLAPRDRRNSPLHF. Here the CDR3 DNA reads TGTGCAAGTCGCTTAGCCCCGAGGGATCGGAGAAATTCACCCCTCCACTTT.

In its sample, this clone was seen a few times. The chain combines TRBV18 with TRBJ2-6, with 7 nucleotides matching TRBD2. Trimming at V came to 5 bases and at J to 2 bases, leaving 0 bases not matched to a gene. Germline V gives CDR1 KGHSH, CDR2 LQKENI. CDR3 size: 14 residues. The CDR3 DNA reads TGTGCCAGCTCAGGGAGGGCTGGGGCCAACGTCCTGACTTTC. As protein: CASSGRAGANVLTF.

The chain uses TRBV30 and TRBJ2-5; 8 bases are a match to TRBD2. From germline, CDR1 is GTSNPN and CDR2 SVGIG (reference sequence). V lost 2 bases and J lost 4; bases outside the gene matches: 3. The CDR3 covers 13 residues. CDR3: CAWSRGGRETQYF. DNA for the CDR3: TGTGCCTGGAGTCGGGGGGGAAGAGAGACCCAGTACTTC.

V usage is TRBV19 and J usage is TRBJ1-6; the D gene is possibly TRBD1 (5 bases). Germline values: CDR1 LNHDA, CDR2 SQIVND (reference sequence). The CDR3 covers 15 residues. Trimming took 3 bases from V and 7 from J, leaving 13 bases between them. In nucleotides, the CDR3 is TGTGCCAGTAGTATCCGGGACCGCGGCAATTCACCCCTCCACTTT. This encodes CASSIRDRGNSPLHF.

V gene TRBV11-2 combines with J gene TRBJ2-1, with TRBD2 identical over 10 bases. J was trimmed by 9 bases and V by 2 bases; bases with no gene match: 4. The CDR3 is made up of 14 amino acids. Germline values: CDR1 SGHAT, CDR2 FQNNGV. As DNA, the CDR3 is TGTGCCAGCAGCTTAATTAGCGGGGGGTTTGAGCAGTTCTTC. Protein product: CASSLISGGFEQFF.

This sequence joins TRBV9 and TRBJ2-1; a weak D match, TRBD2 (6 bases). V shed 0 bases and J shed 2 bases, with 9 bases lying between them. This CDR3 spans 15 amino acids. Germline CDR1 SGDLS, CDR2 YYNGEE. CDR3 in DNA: TGTGCCAGCAGCGTAGGCGGGGAGCCCTACAATGAGCAGTTCTTC. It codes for CASSVGGEPYNEQFF.

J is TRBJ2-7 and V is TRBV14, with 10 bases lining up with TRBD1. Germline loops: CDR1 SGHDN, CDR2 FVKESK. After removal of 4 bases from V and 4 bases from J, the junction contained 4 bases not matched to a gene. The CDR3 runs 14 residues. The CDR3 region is CASSRWTGGYEQYF. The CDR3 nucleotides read TGTGCCAGCAGCCGCTGGACAGGGGGGTACGAGCAGTACTTC.

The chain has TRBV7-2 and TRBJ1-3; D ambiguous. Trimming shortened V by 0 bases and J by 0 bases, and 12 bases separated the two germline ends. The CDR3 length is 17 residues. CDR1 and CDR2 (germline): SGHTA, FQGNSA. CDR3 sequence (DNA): TGTGCCAGCAGCTTAGCGTCGGTCAGATACTCTGGAAACACCATATATTTT. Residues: CASSLASVRYSGNTIYF.

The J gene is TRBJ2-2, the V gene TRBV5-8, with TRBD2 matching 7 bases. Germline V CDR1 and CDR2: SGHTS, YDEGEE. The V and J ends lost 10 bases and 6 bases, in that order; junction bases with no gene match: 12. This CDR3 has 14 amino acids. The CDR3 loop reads CAPEEAGKAGELFF. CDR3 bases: TGTGCCCCCGAGGAAGCGGGGAAGGCCGGGGAGCTGTTTTTT.

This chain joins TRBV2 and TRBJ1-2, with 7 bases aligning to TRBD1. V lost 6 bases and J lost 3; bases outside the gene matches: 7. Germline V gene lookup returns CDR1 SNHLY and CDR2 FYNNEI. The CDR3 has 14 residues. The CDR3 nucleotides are TGTGCCAGCAGAGGGGACAGCCAGGACTATGGCTACACCTTC. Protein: CASRGDSQDYGYTF.

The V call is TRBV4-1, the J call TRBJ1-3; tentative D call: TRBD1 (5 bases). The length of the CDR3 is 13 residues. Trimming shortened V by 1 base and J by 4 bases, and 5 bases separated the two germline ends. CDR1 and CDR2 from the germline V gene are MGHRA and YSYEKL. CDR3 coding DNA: TGCGCCAGCAGCCAAGGGACAGGAAACACCATATATTTT. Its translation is CASSQGTGNTIYF.

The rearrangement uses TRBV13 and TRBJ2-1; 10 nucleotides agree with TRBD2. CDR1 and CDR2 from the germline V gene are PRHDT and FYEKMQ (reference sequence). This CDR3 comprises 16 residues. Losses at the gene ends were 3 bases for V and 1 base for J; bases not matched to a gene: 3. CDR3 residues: CASSFERGGSYNEQFF. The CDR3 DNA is TGTGCCAGCAGCTTCGAGCGGGGGGGTTCCTACAATGAGCAGTTCTTC.

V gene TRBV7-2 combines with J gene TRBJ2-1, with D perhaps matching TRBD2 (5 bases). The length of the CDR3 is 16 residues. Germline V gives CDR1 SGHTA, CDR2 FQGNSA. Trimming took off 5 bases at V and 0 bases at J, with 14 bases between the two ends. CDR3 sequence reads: CASSVVSASSYNEQFF. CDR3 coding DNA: TGTGCCAGCAGCGTAGTTAGCGCCAGCTCCTACAATGAGCAGTTCTTC. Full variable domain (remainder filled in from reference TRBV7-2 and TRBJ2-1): GAGVSQSPSNKVTEKGKDVELRCDPISGHTALYWYRQSLGQGLEFLIYFQGNSAPDKSGLPSDRFSAERTGGSVSTLTIQRTQQEDSAVYLCASSVVSASSYNEQFFGPGTRLTVL.

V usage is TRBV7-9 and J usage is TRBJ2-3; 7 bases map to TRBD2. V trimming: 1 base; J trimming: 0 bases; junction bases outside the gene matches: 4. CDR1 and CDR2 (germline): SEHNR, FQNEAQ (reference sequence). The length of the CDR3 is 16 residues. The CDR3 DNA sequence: TGTGCCAGCAGCTTAGATGCTAGCGGTAGCACAGATACGCAGTATTTT. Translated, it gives CASSLDASGSTDTQYF.

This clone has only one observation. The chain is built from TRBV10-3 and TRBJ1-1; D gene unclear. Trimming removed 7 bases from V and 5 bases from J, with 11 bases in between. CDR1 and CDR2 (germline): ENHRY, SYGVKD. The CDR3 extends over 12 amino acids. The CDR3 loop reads CAITPNGTEAFF. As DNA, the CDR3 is TGTGCCATCACCCCAAACGGTACTGAAGCTTTCTTT.

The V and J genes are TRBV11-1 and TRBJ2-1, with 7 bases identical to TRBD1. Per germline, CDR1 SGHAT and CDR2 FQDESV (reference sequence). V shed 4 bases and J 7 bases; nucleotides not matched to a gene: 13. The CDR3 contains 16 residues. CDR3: CASSWTGTALSNEQFF. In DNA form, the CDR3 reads TGTGCCAGCAGCTGGACCGGGACAGCCCTCTCTAATGAGCAGTTCTTC.

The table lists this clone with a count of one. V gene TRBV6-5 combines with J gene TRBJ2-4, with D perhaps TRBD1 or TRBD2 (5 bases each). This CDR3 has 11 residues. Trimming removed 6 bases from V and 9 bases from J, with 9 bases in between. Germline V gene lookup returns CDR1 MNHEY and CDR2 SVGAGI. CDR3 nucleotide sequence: TGTGCCAGCAGCACTGGGGGCATTCAGTACTTC. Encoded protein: CASSTGGIQYF.

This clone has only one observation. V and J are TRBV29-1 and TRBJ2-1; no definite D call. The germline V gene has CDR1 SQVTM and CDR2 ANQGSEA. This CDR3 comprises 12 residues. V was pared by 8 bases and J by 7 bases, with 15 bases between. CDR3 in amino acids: CSPINLWNEQFF. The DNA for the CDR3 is TGCAGCCCTATCAATCTGTGGAATGAGCAGTTCTTC.

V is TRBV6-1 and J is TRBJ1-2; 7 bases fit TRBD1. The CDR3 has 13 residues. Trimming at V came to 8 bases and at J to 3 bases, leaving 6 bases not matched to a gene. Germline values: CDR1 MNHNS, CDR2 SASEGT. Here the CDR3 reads CASLRQGDYGYTF. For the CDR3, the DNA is TGTGCCAGCTTACGACAGGGTGACTATGGCTACACCTTC.